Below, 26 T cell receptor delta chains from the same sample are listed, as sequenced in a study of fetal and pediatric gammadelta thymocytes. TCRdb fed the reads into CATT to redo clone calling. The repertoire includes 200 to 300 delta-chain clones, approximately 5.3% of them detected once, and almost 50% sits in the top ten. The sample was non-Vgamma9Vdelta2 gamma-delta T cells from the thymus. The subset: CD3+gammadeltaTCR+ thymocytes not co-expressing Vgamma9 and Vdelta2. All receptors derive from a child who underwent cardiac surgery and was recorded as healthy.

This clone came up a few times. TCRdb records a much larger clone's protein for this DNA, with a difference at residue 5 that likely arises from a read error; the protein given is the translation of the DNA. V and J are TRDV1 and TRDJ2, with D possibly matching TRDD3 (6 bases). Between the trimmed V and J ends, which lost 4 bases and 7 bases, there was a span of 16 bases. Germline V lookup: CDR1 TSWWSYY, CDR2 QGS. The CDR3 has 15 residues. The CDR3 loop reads CALGAGATPEAQLFF. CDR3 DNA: TGTGCTCTTGGGGCTGGGGCAACGCCTGAAGCACAACTCTTCTTT.

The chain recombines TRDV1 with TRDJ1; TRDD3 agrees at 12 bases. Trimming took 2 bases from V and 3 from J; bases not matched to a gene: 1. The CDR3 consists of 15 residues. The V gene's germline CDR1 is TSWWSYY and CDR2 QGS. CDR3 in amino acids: CALGEDWGIPDKLIF. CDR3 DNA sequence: TGTGCTCTTGGGGAAGACTGGGGGATACCCGATAAACTCATCTTT.

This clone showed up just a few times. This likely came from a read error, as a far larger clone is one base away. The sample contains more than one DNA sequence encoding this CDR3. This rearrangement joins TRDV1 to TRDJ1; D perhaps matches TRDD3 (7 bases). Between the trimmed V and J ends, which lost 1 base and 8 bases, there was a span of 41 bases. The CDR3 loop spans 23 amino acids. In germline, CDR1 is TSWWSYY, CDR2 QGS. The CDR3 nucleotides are TGTGCTCTTGGGGAACGCAACCTTCCCTGTTCCTTTACTGGGGCGAGATTGGTAGGAAAACTCATCTTT. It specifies CALGERNLPCSFTGARLVGKLIF.

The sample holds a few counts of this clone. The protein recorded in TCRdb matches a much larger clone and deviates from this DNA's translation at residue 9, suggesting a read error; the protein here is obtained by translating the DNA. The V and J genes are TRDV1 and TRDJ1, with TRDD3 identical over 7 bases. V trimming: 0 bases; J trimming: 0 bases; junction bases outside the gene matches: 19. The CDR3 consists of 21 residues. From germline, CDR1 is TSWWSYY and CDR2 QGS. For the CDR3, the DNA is TGTGCTCTTGGGGAACTCCCTACTTTGTACTGGGGACCCCTGTACACCGATAAACTCATCTTT. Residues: CALGELPTLYWGPLYTDKLIF.

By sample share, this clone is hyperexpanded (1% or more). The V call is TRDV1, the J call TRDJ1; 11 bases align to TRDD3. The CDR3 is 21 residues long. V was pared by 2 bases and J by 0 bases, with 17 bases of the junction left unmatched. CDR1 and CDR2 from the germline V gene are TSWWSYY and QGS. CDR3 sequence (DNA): TGTGCTCTTGGGGAAGGCTGGGGGATACTGGCGCTCCACTTGTACACCGATAAACTCATCTTT. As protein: CALGEGWGILALHLYTDKLIF.

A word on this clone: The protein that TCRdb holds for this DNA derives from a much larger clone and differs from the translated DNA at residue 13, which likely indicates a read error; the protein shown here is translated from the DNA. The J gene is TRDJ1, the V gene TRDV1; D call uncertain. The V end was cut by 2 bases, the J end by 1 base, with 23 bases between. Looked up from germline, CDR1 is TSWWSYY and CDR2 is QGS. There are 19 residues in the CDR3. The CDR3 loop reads CALGEGVRGYPKCTDKLIF. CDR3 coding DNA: TGTGCTCTTGGGGAAGGGGTACGCGGGTACCCAAAGTGCACCGATAAACTCATCTTT.

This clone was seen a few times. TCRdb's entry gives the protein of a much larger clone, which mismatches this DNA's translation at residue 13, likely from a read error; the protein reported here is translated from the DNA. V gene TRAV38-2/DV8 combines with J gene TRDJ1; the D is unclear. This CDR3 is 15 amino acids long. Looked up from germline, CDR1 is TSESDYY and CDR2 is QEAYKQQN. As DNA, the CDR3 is TGTGCTTATAGGAGCGCATACTCGTACACCGATAAATTCATCTTT. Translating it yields CAYRSAYSYTDKFIF.

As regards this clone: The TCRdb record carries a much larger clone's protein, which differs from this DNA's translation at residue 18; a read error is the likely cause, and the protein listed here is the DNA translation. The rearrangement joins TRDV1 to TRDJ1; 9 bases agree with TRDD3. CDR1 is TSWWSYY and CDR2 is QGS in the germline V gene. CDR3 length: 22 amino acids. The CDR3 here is CALGELVPTYGPLLGDTNKLIF. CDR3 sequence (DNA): TGTGCTCTTGGGGAACTTGTCCCAACCTACGGACCTCTACTGGGGGACACCAATAAACTCATCTTT.

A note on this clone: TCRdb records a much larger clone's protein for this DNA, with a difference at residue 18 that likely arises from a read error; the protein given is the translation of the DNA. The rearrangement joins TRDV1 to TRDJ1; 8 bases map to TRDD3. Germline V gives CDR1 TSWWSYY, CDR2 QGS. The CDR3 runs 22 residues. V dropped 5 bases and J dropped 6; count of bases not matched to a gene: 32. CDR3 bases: TGTGCTCTTGGGACCTACAAGCACCCCCATACAGTGGGGGATTGGTGGACCAATAAACTCATCTTT. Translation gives CALGTYKHPHTVGDWWTNKLIF.

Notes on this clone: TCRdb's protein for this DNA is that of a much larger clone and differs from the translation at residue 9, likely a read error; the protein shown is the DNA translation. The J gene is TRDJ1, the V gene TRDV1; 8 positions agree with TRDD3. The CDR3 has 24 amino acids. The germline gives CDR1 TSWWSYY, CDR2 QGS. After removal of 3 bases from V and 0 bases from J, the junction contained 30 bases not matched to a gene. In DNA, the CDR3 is TGTGCTCTTGGGGACCTGACCAAAGCATGTCCCCTTACTGGGGGCTCCTTGTACACCGATAAACTCATCTTT. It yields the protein CALGDLTKACPLTGGSLYTDKLIF.

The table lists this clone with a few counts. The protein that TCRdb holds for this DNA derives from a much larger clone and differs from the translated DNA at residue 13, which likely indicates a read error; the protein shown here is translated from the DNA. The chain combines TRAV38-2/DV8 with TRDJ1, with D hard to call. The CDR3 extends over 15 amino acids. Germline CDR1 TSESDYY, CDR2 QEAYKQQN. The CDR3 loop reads CAYRSAYSYTDKIIF. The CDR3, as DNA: TGTGCTTATAGGAGCGCATACTCGTACACCGATAAAATCATCTTT.

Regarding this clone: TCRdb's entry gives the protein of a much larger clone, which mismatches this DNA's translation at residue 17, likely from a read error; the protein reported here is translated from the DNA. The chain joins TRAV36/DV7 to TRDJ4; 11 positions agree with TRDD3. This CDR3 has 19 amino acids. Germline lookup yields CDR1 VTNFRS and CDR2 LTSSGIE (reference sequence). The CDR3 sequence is CAVEGWVRQAVLGDRPQIF. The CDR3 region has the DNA TGTGCTGTGGAAGGGTGGGTTCGACAAGCGGTACTGGGGGATAGGCCCCAGATCTTT.

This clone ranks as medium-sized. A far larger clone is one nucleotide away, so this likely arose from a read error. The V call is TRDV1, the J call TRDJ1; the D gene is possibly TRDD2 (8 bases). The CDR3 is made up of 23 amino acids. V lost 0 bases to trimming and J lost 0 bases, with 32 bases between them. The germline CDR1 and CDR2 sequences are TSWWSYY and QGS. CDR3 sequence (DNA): TGTGCTCTTGGGGAACTAGTCAACTTCCTACGCTTCCACTGGGGCAGACACACCGATAAACTCATCTTT. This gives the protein CALGELVNFLRFHWGRHTDKLIF.

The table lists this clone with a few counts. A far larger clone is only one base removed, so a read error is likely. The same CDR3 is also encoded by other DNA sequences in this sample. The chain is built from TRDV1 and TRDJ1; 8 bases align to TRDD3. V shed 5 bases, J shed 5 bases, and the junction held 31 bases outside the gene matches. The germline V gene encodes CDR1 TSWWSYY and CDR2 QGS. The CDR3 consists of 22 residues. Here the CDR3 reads CALGTYKHPHTVGDWWTDKLIF. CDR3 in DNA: TGTGCTCTTGGGACCTACAAGCACCCCCATACAGTGGGGGATTGGTGGACAGATAAACTCATCTTT.

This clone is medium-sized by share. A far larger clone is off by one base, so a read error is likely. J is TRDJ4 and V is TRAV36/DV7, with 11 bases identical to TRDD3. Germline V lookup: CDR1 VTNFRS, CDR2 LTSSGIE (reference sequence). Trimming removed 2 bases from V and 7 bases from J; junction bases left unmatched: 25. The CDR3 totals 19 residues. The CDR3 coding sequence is TGTGCTGTGGAAGGGTGGGTTCGACAAGCGGTACTGGGGGATAGGCACCTGATCTTT. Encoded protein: CAVEGWVRQAVLGDRHLIF.

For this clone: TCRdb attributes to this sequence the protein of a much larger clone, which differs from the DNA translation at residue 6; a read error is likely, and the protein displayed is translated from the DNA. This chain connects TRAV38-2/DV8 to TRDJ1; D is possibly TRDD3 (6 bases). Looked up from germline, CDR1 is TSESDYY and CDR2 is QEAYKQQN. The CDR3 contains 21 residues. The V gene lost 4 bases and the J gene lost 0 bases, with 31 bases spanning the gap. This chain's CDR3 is CAYRATIWRGTDPPYTDKLIF. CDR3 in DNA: TGTGCTTATAGGGCCACAATCTGGCGGGGGACCGACCCCCCCTACACCGATAAACTCATCTTT.

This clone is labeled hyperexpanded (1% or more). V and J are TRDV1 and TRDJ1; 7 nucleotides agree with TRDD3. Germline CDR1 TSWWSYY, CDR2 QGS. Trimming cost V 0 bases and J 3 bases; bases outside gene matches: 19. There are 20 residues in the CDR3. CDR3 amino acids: CALGELSPLPPYWGPDKLIF. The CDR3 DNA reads TGTGCTCTTGGGGAACTTTCTCCTCTTCCCCCGTACTGGGGTCCCGATAAACTCATCTTT.

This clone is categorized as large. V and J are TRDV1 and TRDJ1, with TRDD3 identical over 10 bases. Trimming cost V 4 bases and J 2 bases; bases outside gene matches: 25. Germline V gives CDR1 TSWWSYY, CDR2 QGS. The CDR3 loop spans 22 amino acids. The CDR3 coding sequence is TGTGCTCTTGGGGGCTCCAATCCTACAGGAGTGGTTTTACTGGGGGATACCGATAAACTCATCTTT. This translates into CALGGSNPTGVVLLGDTDKLIF.

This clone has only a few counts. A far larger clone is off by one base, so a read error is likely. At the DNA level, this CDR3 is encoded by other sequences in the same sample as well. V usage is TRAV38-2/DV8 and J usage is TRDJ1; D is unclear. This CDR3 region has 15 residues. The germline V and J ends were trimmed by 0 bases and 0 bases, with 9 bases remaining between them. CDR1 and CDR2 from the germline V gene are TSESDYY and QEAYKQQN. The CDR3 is CAYRSAYSYTDKLIF. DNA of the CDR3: TGTGCTTATAGGAGCGCATATTCGTACACCGATAAACTCATCTTT.

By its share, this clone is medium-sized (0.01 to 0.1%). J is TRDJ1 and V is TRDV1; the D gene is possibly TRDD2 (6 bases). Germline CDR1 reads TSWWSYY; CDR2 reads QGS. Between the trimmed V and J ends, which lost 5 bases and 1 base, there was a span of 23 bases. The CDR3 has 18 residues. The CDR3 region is CALGTTSYDPYCTDKLIF. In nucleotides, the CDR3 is TGTGCTCTTGGGACCACCTCCTACGATCCGTACTGCACCGATAAACTCATCTTT.

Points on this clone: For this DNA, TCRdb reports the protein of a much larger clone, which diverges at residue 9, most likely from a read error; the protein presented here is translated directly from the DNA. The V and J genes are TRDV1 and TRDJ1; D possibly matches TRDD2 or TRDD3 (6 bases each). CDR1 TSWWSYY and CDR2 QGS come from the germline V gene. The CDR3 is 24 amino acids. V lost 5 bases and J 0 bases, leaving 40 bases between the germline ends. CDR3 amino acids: CALGRKLNRPTDRWGLLHTDKLIF. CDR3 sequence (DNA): TGTGCTCTTGGGCGAAAACTTAACCGTCCTACGGATCGGTGGGGGTTGCTACACACCGATAAACTCATCTTT.

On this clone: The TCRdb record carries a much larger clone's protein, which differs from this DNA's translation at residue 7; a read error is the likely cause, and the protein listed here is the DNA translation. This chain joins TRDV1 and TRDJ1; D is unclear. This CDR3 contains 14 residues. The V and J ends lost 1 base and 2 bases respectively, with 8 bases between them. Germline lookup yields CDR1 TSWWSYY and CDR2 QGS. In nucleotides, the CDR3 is TGTGCTCTTGGGGAACGAACAGGGACCGATAAACTCATCTTT. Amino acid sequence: CALGERTGTDKLIF.

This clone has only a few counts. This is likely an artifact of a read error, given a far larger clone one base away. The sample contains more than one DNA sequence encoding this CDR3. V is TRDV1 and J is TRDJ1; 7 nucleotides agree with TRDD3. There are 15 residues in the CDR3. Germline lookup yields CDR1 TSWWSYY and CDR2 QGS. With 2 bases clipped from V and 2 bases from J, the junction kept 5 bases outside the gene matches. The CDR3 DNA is TGTGCTCTTGGGGAAGTGCTGGGGGGGACCGATAAACTCATCTTT. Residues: CALGEVLGGTDKLIF.

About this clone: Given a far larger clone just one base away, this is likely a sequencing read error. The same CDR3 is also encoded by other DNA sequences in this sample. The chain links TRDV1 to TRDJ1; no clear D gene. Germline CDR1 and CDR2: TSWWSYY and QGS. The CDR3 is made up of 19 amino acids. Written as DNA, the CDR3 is TGTGCTCTTGGGGAAGGGGTACGCGGGTACCCAAAGTACACCGATAAGCTCATCTTT. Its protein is CALGEGVRGYPKYTDKLIF.

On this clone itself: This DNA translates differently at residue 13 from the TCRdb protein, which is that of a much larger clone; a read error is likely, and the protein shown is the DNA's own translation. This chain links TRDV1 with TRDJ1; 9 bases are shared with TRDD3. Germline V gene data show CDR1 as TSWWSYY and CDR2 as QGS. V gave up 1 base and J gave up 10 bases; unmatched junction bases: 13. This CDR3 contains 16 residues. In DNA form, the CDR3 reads TGTGCTCTTGGGGAACCAGGGCGTACTGGGGGAACTAGACTCATCTTT. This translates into CALGEPGRTGGTRLIF.

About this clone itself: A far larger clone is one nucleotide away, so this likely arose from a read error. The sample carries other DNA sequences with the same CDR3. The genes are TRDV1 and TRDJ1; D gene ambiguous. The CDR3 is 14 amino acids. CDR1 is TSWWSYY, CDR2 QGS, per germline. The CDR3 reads CALGERAGTDKLIF. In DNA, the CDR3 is TGTGCTCTTGGGGAACGAGCAGGGACCGATAAACTCATTTTT.